The T cell receptor beta chain described here comes from a study of siplizumab effects on memory and regulatory T cells. Findings of the study overall: Alloreactive sequences that could be traced to unstimulated CD4+ memory cells showed a significant reduction under siplizumab. The average Treg-derived proportion among mappable alloreactive CD4+ clones was 68.8% with siplizumab versus 25% to 30% in controls. A minor share of alloreactive clones matched unstimulated subsets.

Germline V gene data show CDR1 as SGHDT and CDR2 as YYEEEE. The CDR3 is made up of 12 amino acids. Remarks on this clone: Its antigen is unknown. A junction boundary mismatches the germline segment, possibly from a read error. The same CDR3 also results from other DNA sequences found in this sample.

Per-sample assaying covered 95,000 to 100,000 TCR templates. Profiling relied on immunoSEQ multiplex PCR, and the TCRdb table lists in-frame clones only, not all of them. The sample records some 90,000 clones, 80% to 90% being singletons. This sequence joins TRBV5-6 and TRBJ1-5; D gene ambiguous. Sequencing input: CD4+ T cells sorted from blood. This TCR was sampled from a human donor in good health. The DNA for the CDR3 is TGTGCTAGCAGCTTGTCGGGACAGCCCCAGCATTTT. It specifies CASSLSGQPQHF. Full variable domain (rest looked up from reference TRBV5-6 and TRBJ1-5): DAGVTQSPTHLIKTRGQQVTLRCSPKSGHDTVSWYQQALGQGPQFIFQYYEEEERQRGNFPDRFSGHQFPNYSSELNVNALLLGDSALYLCASSLSGQPQHFGDGTRLSIL.